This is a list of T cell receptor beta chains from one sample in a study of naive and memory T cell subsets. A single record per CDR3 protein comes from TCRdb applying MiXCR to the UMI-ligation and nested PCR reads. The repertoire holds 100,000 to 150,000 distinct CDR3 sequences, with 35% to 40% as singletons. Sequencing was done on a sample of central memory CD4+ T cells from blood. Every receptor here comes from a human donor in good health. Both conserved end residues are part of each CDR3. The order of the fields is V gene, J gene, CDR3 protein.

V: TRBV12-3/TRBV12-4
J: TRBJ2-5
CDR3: CASSSASSSGKRPQYF

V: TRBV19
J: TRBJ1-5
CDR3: CASSFGTGFAPQHF

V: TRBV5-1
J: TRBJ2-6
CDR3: CASSWGGASGANVLTF

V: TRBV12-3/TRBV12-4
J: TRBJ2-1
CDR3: CASSFIWGNTYNEQFF

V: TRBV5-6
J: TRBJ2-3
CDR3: CASSLPAGRTDTQYF

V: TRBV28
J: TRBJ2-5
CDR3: CASSAAGIQETQYF

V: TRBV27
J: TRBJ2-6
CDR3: CASSYLTRPSGANVLTF

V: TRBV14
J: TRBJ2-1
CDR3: CASSLEQGNEQFF

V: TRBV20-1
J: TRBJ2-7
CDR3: CSADRVEEQYF

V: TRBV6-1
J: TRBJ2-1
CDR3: CASGLALSYNEQFF

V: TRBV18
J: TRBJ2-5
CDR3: CASSPLGETNSIQETQYF

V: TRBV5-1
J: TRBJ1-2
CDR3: CASSLETGDGGYTF